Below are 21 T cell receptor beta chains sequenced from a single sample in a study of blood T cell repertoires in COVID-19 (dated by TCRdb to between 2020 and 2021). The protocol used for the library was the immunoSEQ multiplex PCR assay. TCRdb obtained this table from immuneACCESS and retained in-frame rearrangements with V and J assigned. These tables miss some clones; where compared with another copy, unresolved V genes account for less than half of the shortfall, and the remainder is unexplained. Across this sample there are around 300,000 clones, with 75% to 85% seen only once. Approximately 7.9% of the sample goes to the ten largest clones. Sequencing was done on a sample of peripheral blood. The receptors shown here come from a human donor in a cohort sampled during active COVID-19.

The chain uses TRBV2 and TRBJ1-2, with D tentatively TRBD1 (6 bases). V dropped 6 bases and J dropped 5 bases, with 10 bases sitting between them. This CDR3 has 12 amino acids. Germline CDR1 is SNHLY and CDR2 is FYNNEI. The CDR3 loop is CASSGRGYGYTF. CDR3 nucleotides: TGTGCCAGCAGCGGCAGGGGATATGGCTACACCTTC.

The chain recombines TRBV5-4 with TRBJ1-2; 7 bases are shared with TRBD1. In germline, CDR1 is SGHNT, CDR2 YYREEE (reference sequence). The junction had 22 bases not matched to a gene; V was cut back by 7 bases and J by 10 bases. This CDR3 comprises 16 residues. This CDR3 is CASSLIILQGRNSYTF. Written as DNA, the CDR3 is TGTGCCAGCTCCCTTATCATTTTACAGGGGAGGAATTCCTACACCTTC.

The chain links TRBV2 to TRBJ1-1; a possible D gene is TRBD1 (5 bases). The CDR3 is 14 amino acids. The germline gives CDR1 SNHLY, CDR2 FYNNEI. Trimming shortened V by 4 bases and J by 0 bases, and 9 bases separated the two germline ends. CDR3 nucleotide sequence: TGTGCCAGCAGTGGGACAACCATGAACACTGAAGCTTTCTTT. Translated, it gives CASSGTTMNTEAFF.

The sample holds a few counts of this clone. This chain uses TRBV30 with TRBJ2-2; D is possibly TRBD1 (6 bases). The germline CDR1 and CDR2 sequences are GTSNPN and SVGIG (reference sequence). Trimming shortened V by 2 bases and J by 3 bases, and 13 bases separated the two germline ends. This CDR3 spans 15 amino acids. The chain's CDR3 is CAWSPGQLYTGELFF. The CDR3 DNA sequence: TGTGCCTGGAGTCCCGGACAGCTATACACCGGGGAGCTGTTTTTT.

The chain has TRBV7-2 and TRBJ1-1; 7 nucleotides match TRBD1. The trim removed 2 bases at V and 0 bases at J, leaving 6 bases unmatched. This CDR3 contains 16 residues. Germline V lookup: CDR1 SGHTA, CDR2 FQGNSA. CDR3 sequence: CASSLYSGTVNTEAFF. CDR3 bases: TGTGCCAGCAGCTTATATTCCGGGACAGTGAACACTGAAGCTTTCTTT.

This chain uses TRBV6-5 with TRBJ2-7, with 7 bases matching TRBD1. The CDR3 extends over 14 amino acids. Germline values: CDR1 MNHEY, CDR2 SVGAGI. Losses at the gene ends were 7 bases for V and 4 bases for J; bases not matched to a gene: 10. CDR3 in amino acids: CASNSQGVGYEQYF. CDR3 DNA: TGTGCCAGCAATTCCCAGGGGGTAGGATACGAGCAGTACTTC.

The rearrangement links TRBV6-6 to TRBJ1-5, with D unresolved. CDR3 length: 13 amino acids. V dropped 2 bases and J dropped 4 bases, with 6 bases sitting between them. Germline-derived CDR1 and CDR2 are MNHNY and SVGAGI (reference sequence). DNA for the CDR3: TGTGCCAGCAGTTACAACGGTAATCAGCCCCAGCATTTT. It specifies CASSYNGNQPQHF.

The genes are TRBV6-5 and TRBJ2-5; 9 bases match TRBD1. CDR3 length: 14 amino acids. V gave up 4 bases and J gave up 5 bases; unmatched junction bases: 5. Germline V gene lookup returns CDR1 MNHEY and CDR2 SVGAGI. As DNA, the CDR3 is TGTGCCAGCAGTTGGGACAGGGCTCGGGAGACCCAGTACTTC. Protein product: CASSWDRARETQYF.

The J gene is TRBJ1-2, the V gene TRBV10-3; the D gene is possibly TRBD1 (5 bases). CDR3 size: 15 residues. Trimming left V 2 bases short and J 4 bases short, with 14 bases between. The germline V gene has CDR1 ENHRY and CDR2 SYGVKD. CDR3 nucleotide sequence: TGTGCCATCAGTGAGGGAGGGGCCTTTGGCTATGGCTACACCTTC. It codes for CAISEGGAFGYGYTF.

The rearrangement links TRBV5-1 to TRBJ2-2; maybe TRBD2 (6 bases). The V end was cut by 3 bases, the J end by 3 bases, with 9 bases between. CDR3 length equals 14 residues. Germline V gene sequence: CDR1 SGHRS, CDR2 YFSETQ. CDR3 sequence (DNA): TGCGCCAGCAGCTGGGACTCGTACACCGGGGAGCTGTTTTTT. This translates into CASSWDSYTGELFF.

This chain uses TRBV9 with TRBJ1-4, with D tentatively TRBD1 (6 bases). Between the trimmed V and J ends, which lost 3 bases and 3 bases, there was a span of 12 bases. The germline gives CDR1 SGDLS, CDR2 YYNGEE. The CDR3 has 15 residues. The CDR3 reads CASSEGDPPNEKLFF. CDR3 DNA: TGTGCCAGCAGCGAGGGGGACCCCCCTAATGAAAAACTGTTTTTT.

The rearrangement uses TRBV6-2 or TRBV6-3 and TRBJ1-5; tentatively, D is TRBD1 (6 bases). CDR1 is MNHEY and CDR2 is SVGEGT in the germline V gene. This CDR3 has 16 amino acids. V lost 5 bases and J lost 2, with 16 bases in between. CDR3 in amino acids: CASSTRLGGRNQPQHF. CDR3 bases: TGTGCCAGCAGTACCCGCCTCGGGGGGCGCAATCAGCCCCAGCATTTT.

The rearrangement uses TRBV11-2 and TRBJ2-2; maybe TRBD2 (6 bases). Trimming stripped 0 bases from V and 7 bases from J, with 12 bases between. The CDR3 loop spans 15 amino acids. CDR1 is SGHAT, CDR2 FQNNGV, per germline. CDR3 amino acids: CASSLEPVTSGELFF. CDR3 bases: TGTGCCAGCAGCTTAGAACCCGTGACTAGCGGGGAGCTGTTTTTT.

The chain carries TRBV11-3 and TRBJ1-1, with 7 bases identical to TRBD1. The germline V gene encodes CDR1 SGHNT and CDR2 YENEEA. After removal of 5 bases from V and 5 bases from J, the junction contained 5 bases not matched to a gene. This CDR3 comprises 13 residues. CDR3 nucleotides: TGTGCCAGCAGCCGCGACAGGGAAACTGAAGCTTTCTTT. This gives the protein CASSRDRETEAFF. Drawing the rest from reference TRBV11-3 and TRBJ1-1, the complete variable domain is EAGVVQSPRYKIIEKKQPVAFWCNPISGHNTLYWYLQNLGQGPELLIRYENEEAVDDSQLPKDRFSAERLKGVDSTLKIQPAELGDSAVYLCASSRDRETEAFFGQGTRLTVV.

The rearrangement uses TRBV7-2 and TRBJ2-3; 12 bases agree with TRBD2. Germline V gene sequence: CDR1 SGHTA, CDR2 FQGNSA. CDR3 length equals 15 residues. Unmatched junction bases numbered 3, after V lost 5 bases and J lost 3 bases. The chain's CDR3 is CASSASGGATDTQYF. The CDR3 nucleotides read TGTGCCAGCAGCGCTAGCGGGGGGGCGACAGATACGCAGTATTTT.

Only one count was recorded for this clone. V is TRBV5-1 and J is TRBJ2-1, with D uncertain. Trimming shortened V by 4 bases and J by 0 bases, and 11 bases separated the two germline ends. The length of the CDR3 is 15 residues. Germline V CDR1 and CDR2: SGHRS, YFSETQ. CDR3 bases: TGCGCCAGCAGCATTTACAGTTCCTCCTACAATGAGCAGTTCTTC. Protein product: CASSIYSSSYNEQFF.

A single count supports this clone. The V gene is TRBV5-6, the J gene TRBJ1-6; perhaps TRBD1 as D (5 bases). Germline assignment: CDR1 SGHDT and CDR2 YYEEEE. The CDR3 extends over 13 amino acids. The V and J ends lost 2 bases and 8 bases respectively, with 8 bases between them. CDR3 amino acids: CASSLGGDSPLHF. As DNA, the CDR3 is TGTGCCAGCAGCTTAGGAGGGGATTCACCCCTCCACTTT.

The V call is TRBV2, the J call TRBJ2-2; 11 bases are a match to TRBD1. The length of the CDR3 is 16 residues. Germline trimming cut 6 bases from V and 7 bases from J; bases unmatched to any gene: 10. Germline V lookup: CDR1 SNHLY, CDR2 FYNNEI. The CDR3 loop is CASSLGQGALYGELFF. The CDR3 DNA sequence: TGTGCCAGCAGCCTTGGACAGGGGGCCTTGTACGGGGAGCTGTTTTTT.

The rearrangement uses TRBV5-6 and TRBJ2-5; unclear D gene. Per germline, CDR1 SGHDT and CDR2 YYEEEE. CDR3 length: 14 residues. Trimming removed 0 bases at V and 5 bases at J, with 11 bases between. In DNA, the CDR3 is TGTGCCAGCAGCTTGGCGCCGGGTGGGGAGACCCAGTACTTC. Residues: CASSLAPGGETQYF.

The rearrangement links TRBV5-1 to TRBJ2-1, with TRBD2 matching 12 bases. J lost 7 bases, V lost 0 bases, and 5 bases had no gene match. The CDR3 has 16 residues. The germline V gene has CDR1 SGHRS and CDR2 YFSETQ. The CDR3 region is CASSLVSSGGVNEQFF. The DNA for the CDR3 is TGCGCCAGCAGCTTGGTCTCTAGCGGGGGGGTTAATGAGCAGTTCTTC.

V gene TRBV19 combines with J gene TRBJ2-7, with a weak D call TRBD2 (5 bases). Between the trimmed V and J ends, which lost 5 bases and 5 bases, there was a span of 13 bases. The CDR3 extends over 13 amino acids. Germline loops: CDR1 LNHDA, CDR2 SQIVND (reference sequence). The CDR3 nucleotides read TGTGCCAGTAGTCGACGCGCCGGGAACGAGCAGTACTTC. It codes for CASSRRAGNEQYF.